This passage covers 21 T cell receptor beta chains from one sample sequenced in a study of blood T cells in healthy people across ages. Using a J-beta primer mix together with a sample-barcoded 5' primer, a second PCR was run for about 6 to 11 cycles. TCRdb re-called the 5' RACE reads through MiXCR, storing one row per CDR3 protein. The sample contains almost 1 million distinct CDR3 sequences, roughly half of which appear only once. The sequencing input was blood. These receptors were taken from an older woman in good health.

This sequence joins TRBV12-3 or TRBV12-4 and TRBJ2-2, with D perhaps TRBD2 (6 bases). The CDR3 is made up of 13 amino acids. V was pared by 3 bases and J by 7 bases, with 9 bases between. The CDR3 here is CASSLSDYGELFF. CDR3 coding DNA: TGTGCCAGCAGTTTGTCGGACTACGGGGAGCTGTTTTTT.

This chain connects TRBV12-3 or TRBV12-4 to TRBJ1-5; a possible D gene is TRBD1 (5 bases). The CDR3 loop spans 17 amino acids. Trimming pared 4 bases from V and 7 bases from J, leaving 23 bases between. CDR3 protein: CASSSLALRGVGQPQHF. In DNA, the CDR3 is TGTGCCAGCAGTTCCCTAGCCCTTCGGGGGGTTGGGCAGCCCCAGCATTTT.

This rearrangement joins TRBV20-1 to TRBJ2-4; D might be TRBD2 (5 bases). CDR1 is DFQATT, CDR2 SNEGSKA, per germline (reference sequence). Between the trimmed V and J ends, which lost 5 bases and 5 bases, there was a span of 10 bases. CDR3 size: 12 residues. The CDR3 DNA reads TGCAGTGCTCCGCGGGTCCAAAACATTCAGTACTTC. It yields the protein CSAPRVQNIQYF.

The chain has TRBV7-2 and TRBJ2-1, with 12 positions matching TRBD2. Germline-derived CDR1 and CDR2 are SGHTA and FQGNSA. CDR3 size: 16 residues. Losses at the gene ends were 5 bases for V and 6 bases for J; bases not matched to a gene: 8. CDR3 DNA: TGTGCCAGCAGCCCGAAGGGACTAGCGGGTATCAATGAGCAGTTCTTC. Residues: CASSPKGLAGINEQFF.

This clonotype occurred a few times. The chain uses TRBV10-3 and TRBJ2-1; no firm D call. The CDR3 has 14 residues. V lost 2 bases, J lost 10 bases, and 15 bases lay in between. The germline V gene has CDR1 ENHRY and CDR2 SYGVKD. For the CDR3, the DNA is TGTGCCATCAGTGAGAGGGCTGAAGAAGGGGAGCAGTTCTTC. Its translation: CAISERAEEGEQFF.

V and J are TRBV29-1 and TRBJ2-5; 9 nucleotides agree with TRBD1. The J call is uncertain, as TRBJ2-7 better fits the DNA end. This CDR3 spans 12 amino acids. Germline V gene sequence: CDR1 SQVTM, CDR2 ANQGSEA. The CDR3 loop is CSVLQGAVEQYF. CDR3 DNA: TGCAGCGTTCTACAGGGGGCTGTCGAGCAGTACTTC.

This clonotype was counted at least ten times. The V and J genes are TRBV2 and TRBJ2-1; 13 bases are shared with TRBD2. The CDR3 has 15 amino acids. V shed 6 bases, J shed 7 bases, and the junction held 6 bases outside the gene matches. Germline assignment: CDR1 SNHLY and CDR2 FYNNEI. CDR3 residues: CASRRLAGGGNEQFF. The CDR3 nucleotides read TGTGCCAGCAGGCGACTAGCGGGAGGAGGGAATGAGCAGTTCTTC.

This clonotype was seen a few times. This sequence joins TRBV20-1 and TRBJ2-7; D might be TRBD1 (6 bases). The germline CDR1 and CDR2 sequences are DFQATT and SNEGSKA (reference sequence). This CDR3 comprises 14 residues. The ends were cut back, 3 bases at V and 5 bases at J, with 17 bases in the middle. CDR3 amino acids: CSASPGQGLNEQYF. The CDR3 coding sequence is TGCAGTGCTAGCCCTGGGCAGGGGTTAAACGAGCAGTACTTC.

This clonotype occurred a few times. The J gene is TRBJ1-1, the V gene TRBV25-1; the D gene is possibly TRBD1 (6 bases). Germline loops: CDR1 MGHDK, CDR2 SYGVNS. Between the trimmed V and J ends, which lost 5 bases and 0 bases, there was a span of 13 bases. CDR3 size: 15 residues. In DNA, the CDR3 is TGTGCCAGCAGTTCAGCAGGGGCCCTGAACACTGAAGCTTTCTTT. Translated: CASSSAGALNTEAFF.

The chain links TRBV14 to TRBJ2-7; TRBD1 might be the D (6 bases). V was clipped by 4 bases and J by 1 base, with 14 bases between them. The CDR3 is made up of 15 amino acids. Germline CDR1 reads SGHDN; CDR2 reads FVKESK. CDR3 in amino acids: CASSRKQGVSYEQYF. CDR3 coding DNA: TGTGCCAGCAGCCGTAAACAGGGAGTGTCCTACGAGCAGTACTTC.

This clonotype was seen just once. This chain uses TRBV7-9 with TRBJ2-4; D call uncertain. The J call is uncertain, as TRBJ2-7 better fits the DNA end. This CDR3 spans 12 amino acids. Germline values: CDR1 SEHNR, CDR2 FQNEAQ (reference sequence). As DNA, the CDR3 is TGTGCCAGCAGGTCAAATGGGGACGAGCAGTACTTC. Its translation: CASRSNGDEQYF.

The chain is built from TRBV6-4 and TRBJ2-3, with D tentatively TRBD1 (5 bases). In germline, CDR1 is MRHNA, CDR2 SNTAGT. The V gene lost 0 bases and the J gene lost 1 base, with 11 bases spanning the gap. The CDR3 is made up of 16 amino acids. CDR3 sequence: CASSDSRQLGTDTQYF. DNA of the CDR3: TGTGCCAGCAGTGACTCGAGACAGTTAGGCACAGATACGCAGTATTTT.

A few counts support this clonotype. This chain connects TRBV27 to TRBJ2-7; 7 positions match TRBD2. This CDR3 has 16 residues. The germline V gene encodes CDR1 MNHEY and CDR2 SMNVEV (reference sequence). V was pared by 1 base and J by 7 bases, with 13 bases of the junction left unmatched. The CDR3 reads CASSLLAEWTSGEQYF. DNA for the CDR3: TGTGCCAGCAGTTTATTAGCCGAGTGGACTAGTGGTGAGCAGTACTTC.

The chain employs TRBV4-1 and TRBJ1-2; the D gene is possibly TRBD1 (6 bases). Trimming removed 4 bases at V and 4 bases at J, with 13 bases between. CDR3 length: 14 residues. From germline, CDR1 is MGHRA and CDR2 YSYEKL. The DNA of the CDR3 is TGCGCCAGCAGCCGCCCAGGGGTTGGCTATGGCTACACCTTC. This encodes CASSRPGVGYGYTF.

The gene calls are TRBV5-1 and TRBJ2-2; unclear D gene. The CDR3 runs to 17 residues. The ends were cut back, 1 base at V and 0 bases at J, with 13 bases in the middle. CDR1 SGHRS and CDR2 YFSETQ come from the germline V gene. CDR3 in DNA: TGCGCCAGCAGCTTGTCCCGGACCGTGACGAACACCGGGGAGCTGTTTTTT. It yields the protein CASSLSRTVTNTGELFF.

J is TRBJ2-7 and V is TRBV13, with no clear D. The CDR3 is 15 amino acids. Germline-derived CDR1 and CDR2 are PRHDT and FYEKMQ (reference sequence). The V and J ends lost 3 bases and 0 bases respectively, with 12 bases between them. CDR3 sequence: CASSLISAPSYEQYF. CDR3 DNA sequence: TGTGCCAGCAGCTTGATCTCAGCCCCCTCCTACGAGCAGTACTTC.

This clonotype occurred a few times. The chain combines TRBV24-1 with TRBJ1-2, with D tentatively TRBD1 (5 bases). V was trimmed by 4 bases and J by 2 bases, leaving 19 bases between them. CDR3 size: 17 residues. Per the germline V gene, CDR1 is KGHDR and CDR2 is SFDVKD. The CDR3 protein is CATSEKDNGGGNYGYTF. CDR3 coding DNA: TGTGCCACCAGTGAGAAGGATAATGGTGGGGGAAACTATGGCTACACCTTC.

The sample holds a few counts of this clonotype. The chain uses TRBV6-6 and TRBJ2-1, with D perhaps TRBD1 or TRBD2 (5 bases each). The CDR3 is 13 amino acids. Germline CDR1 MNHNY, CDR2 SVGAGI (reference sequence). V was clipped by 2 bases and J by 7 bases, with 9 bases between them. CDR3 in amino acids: CASSYEGRNEQFF. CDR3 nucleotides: TGTGCCAGCAGTTACGAGGGGCGGAATGAGCAGTTCTTC.

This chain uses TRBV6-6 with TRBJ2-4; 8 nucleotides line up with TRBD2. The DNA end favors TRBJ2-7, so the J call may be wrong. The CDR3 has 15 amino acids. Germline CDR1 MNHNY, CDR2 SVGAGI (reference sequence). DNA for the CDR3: TGTGCCAGCAGTTCCATGACTAGCGCCCACTACGAGCAGTACTTC. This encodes CASSSMTSAHYEQYF.

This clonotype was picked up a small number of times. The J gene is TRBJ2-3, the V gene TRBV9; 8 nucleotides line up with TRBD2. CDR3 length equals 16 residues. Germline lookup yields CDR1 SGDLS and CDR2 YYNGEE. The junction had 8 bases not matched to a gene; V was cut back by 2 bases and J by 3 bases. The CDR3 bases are TGTGCCAGCAGCGTTCTCGGCGGGAGGCGGACAGATACGCAGTATTTT. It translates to CASSVLGGRRTDTQYF.

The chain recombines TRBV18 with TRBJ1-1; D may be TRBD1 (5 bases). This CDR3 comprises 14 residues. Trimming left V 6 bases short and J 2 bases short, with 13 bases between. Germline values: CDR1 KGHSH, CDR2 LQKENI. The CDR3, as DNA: TGTGCCAGCTCCGGGACTTTTACAAACACTGAAGCTTTCTTT. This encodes CASSGTFTNTEAFF.